These 9 T cell receptor beta chains share one sample of origin, sequenced in a study of technical replicates of blood from several donors. The protocol was immunoSEQ multiplex PCR, while the TCRdb copy is restricted to in-frame clones and leaves out a portion. The sample lists over 75,000 clones, around 95% occurring once. The sample comprised T cells isolated from PBMCs. These receptors were collected from a human donor in good health.

CDR3 in amino acids: CAISGREPLTDTQYF. The DNA of the CDR3 is TGTGCCATCAGTGGTCGCGAGCCCCTCACAGATACGCAGTATTTT. This chain uses TRBV10-3 with TRBJ2-3; no reliable D call. The CDR3 is 15 residues long. Germline V gene data show CDR1 as ENHRY and CDR2 as SYGVKD. Trimming took 4 bases from V and 2 from J, leaving 13 bases between them.

The chain has TRBV2 and TRBJ2-7, with 9 bases aligning to TRBD2. This CDR3 has 16 amino acids. V shed 7 bases and J 3 bases; nucleotides not matched to a gene: 13. The germline V gene encodes CDR1 SNHLY and CDR2 FYNNEI. The CDR3 loop reads CASMTGSGGIFYEQYF. For the CDR3, the DNA is TGTGCCAGCATGACCGGTAGCGGGGGAATCTTCTACGAGCAGTACTTC. Full variable domain (remainder filled in from reference TRBV2 and TRBJ2-7): EPEVTQTPSHQVTQMGQEVILRCVPISNHLYFYWYRQILGQKVEFLVSFYNNEISEKSEIFDDQFSVERPDGSNFTLKIRSTKLEDSAMYFCASMTGSGGIFYEQYFGPGTRLTVT.

The V gene is TRBV18, the J gene TRBJ2-7; perhaps TRBD1 as D (6 bases). CDR3 length: 12 amino acids. Germline loops: CDR1 KGHSH, CDR2 LQKENI. V lost 4 bases and J 6 bases, leaving 10 bases between the germline ends. The chain's CDR3 is CASSHPQGEQYF. CDR3 in DNA: TGTGCCAGCTCACACCCACAGGGCGAGCAGTACTTC.

J is TRBJ2-6 and V is TRBV13; 8 nucleotides align to TRBD1. Germline CDR1 is PRHDT and CDR2 is FYEKMQ (reference sequence). J was trimmed by 0 bases and V by 4 bases; bases with no gene match: 2. This CDR3 is 16 amino acids long. The CDR3 reads CASSSTGDSGANVLTF. DNA of the CDR3: TGTGCCAGCAGCTCGACAGGGGACTCTGGGGCCAACGTCCTGACTTTC.

The chain carries TRBV7-8 and TRBJ2-5; the D gene is possibly TRBD1 (6 bases). The CDR3 loop spans 14 amino acids. Trimming left V 1 base short and J 5 bases short, with 11 bases between. In germline, CDR1 is SGHVS, CDR2 FQNEAQ. The CDR3 sequence: CASSLEVQGETQYF. In DNA, the CDR3 is TGTGCCAGCAGCTTAGAAGTCCAGGGGGAGACCCAGTACTTC.

The rearrangement joins TRBV7-9 to TRBJ2-3; D may be TRBD2 (6 bases). Germline CDR1 and CDR2: SEHNR and FQNEAQ (reference sequence). The germline V and J ends were trimmed by 3 bases and 6 bases, with 13 bases remaining between them. This CDR3 region has 14 residues. CDR3 nucleotide sequence: TGTGCCAGCAGCTTGTGGCGGGAAGATGATACGCAGTATTTT. It encodes CASSLWREDDTQYF.

V is TRBV19 and J is TRBJ1-4; no clear D gene. Germline V gives CDR1 LNHDA, CDR2 SQIVND (reference sequence). The CDR3 spans 15 residues. Trimming took off 6 bases at V and 0 bases at J, with 11 bases between the two ends. CDR3 amino acids: CASSPGDSTNEKLFF. DNA for the CDR3: TGTGCCAGTAGCCCTGGCGACTCAACTAATGAAAAACTGTTTTTT.

This chain connects TRBV9 to TRBJ1-2; D not resolved. The V gene lost 3 bases and the J gene lost 8 bases, with 20 bases spanning the gap. The CDR3 loop spans 15 amino acids. CDR1 is SGDLS, CDR2 YYNGEE, per germline. In DNA, the CDR3 is TGTGCCAGCAGCGCGCCTTCAACGGGAGTCCCCGGCTACACCTTC. Encoded protein: CASSAPSTGVPGYTF.

This chain joins TRBV28 and TRBJ1-4; D is ambiguous. The V end was cut by 2 bases, the J end by 2 bases, with 12 bases between. Germline-derived CDR1 and CDR2 are MDHEN and SYDVKM. The CDR3 is 16 amino acids. The CDR3 loop reads CASSLTAVATNEKLFF. The CDR3 nucleotides are TGTGCCAGCAGTTTAACCGCGGTGGCGACTAATGAAAAACTGTTTTTT.